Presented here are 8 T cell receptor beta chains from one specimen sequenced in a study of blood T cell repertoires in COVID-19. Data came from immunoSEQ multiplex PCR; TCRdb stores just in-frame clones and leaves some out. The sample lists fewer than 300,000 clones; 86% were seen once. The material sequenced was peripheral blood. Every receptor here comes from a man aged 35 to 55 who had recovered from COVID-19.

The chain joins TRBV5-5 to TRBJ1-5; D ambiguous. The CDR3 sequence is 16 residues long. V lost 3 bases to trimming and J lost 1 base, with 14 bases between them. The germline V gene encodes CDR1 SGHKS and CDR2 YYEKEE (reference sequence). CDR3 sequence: CASSYFQAPSNQPQHF. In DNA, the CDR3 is TGTGCCAGCAGCTATTTCCAGGCTCCGAGCAATCAGCCCCAGCATTTT.

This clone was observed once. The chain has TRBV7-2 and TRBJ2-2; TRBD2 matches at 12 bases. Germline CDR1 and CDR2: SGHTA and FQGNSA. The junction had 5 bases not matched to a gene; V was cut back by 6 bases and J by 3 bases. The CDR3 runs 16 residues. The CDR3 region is CASSLAGGPHTGELFF. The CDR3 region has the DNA TGTGCCAGCAGTCTAGCGGGGGGGCCTCACACCGGGGAGCTGTTTTTT.

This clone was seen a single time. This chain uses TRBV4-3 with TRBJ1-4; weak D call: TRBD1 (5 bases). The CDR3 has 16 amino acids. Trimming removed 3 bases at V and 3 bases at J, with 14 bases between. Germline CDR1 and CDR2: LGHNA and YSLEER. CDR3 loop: CASSQGGEGSNEKLFF. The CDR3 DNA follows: TGCGCCAGCAGCCAGGGGGGGGAGGGGTCTAATGAAAAACTGTTTTTT.

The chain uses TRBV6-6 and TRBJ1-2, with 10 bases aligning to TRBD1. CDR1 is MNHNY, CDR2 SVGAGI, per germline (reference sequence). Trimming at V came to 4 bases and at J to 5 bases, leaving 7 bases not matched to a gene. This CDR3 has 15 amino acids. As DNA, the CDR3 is TGTGCCAGCAGTTTTATGGACAGGGGGTCGTATGGCTACACCTTC. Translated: CASSFMDRGSYGYTF.

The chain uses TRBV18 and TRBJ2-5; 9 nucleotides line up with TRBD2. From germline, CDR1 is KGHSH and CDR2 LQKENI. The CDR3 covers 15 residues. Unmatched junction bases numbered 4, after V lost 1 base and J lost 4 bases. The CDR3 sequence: CASSPLAGASETQYF. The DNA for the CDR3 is TGTGCCAGCTCACCACTAGCGGGAGCCTCAGAGACCCAGTACTTC.

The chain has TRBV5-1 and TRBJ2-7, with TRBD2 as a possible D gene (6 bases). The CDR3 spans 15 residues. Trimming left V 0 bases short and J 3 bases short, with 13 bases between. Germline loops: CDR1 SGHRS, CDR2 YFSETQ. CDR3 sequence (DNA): TGCGCCAGCAGCTTGGATTCGGGACTCTTCTACGAGCAGTACTTC. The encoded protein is CASSLDSGLFYEQYF.

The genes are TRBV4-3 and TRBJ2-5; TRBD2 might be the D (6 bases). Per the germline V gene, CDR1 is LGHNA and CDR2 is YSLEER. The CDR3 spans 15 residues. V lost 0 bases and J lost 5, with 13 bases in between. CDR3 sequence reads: CASSQDTEGRETQYF. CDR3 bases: TGCGCCAGCAGCCAAGATACGGAGGGCCGGGAGACCCAGTACTTC.

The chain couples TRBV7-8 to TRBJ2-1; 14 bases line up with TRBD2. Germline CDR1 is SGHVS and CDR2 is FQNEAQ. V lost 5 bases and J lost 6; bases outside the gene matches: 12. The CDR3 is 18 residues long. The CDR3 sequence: CASSKGLAGGFGPNEQFF. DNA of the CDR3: TGTGCCAGCAGCAAAGGACTAGCGGGAGGATTTGGGCCCAATGAGCAGTTCTTC.